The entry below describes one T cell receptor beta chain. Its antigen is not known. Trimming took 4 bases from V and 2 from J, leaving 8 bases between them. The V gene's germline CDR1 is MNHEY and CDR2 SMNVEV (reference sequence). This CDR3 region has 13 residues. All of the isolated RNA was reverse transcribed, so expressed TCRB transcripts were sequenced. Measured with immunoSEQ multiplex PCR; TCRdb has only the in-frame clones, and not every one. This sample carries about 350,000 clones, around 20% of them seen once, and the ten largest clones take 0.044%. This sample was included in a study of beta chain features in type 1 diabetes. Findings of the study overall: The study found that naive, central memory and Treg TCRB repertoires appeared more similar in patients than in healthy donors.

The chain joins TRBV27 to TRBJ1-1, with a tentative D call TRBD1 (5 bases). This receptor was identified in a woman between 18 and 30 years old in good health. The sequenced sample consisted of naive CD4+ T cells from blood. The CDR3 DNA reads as TGTGCCAGCAGTTACAGGTTCAACACTGAAGCTTTCTTT. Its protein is CASSYRFNTEAFF.